The 22 T cell receptor beta chains below all came from one sample that was sequenced in a study of blood T cell repertoires in COVID-19. The repertoire was sequenced with immunoSEQ multiplex PCR; TCRdb's copy has only in-frame clones and lacks some. The table records approximately 250,000 clones, approximately 87% of them present only once. Sequenced input: peripheral blood. Receptor source: a man in his 60s who had recovered from COVID-19.

The J gene is TRBJ1-5, the V gene TRBV6-5, with 7 positions matching TRBD1. Germline loops: CDR1 MNHEY, CDR2 SVGAGI. This CDR3 spans 15 amino acids. V lost 6 bases to trimming and J lost 4 bases; unmatched junction nucleotides: 9. The CDR3 DNA sequence: TGTGCCAGCAGGCTGGACAGGTCTTGGAATCAGCCCCAGCATTTT. Translation: CASRLDRSWNQPQHF.

The chain has TRBV28 and TRBJ1-4; 8 positions agree with TRBD1. Unmatched junction bases numbered 10, after V lost 5 bases and J lost 8 bases. The germline V gene has CDR1 MDHEN and CDR2 SYDVKM. The CDR3 runs 15 residues. CDR3: CASSSGQGGWEKLFF. The DNA for the CDR3 is TGTGCCAGCAGTAGCGGACAGGGTGGGTGGGAAAAACTGTTTTTT.

This clone was counted once. The chain has TRBV3-1 (or the pseudogene TRBV3-2) and TRBJ2-3; D gene uncertain. V was pared by 4 bases and J by 5 bases, with 13 bases between. This CDR3 comprises 14 residues. The germline gives CDR1 LGHDT, CDR2 YNNKEL (reference sequence). The CDR3 DNA reads as TGTGCCAGCAGCCGCTCTACCCCATTAGATACGCAGTATTTT. This sequence encodes CASSRSTPLDTQYF.

This chain joins TRBV7-8 and TRBJ2-3, with 7 bases fitting TRBD2. This CDR3 has 22 residues. Germline V gene lookup returns CDR1 SGHVS and CDR2 FQNEAQ. Losses at the gene ends were 5 bases for V and 0 bases for J; bases not matched to a gene: 26. CDR3 sequence (DNA): TGTGCCAGCAGCGATAGTCCCTTTTCCCGTGCCTTAAGACTAGCAAGCACAGATACGCAGTATTTT. This encodes CASSDSPFSRALRLASTDTQYF. Based on the CDR3 plus reference TRBV7-8 and TRBJ2-3, the full variable domain is GAGVSQSPRYKVAKRGQDVALRCDPISGHVSLFWYQQALGQGPEFLTYFQNEAQLDKSGLPSDRFFAERPEGSVSTLKIQRTQQEDSAVYLCASSDSPFSRALRLASTDTQYFGPGTRLTVL.

The chain links TRBV2 to TRBJ1-2; 10 bases fit TRBD1. The V segment lost 3 bases and the J segment 1 base; nucleotides outside the gene matches: 5. Germline V gene sequence: CDR1 SNHLY, CDR2 FYNNEI. This CDR3 is built from 16 residues. CDR3 in DNA: TGTGCCAGCAGTGAGGGCCGGGACAGGGGTAACTATGGCTACACCTTC. As protein: CASSEGRDRGNYGYTF.

This sequence joins TRBV5-1 and TRBJ2-7; D is undetermined. V was shortened by 5 bases and J by 3 bases, with 6 bases between the two germline ends. From germline, CDR1 is SGHRS and CDR2 YFSETQ. CDR3 size: 11 residues. CDR3 loop: CASRENYEQYF. The CDR3 region has the DNA TGCGCCAGCAGGGAGAACTACGAGCAGTACTTC.

The chain carries TRBV30 and TRBJ2-7, with 12 bases that match TRBD1. V was clipped by 5 bases and J by 2 bases; unmatched bases: 1. This CDR3 contains 13 residues. Per the germline V gene, CDR1 is GTSNPN and CDR2 is SVGIG (reference sequence). CDR3 nucleotide sequence: TGTGCCTGGGGGACAGGGGGCGCCTACGAGCAGTACTTC. The encoded protein is CAWGTGGAYEQYF.

This clone was detected a few times. The rearrangement joins TRBV7-8 to TRBJ1-1; D perhaps matches TRBD1 (5 bases). CDR3 length: 15 residues. Trimming cost V 2 bases and J 0 bases, with 10 bases left between them. Germline V gene lookup returns CDR1 SGHVS and CDR2 FQNEAQ. This CDR3 is CASSLQRQLNTEAFF. CDR3 bases: TGTGCCAGCAGCTTACAAAGACAGTTGAACACTGAAGCTTTCTTT. Based on the CDR3 plus reference TRBV7-8 and TRBJ1-1, the full variable domain is GAGVSQSPRYKVAKRGQDVALRCDPISGHVSLFWYQQALGQGPEFLTYFQNEAQLDKSGLPSDRFFAERPEGSVSTLKIQRTQQEDSAVYLCASSLQRQLNTEAFFGQGTRLTVV.

This clone was detected only once. The genes are TRBV2 and TRBJ2-7, with D possibly TRBD1 on 6 matching bases. The CDR3 is 12 residues long. CDR1 SNHLY and CDR2 FYNNEI come from the germline V gene. With 7 bases removed from V and 5 bases from J, the gap between germline ends came to 12 bases. CDR3 protein: CASTGARNEQYF. CDR3 sequence (DNA): TGTGCCAGCACAGGGGCAAGGAACGAGCAGTACTTC.

The chain combines TRBV4-2 with TRBJ2-7, with D perhaps TRBD2 (5 bases). The CDR3 runs to 15 residues. Germline values: CDR1 LGHNA, CDR2 YNFKEQ. Trimming removed 0 bases from V and 3 bases from J, with 12 bases in between. In DNA form, the CDR3 reads TGTGCCAGCAGCCAAGATCGCGGGTCCGGCTACGAGCAGTACTTC. Protein sequence: CASSQDRGSGYEQYF.

This clone appeared a single time. This chain uses TRBV20-1 with TRBJ2-7; D is ambiguous. The V end was cut by 6 bases, the J end by 0 bases, with 6 bases between. Germline CDR1 is DFQATT and CDR2 is SNEGSKA (reference sequence). The CDR3 extends over 11 amino acids. In DNA form, the CDR3 reads TGCAGTGCCCACAGCTCCTACGAGCAGTACTTC. This encodes CSAHSSYEQYF.

As to this clone: Different DNA sequences within this sample yield the same CDR3. The chain uses TRBV5-1 and TRBJ1-5; possible D gene TRBD1, 6 bases. V lost 0 bases, J lost 4 bases, and 8 bases lay in between. The CDR3 runs 14 residues. Germline values: CDR1 SGHRS, CDR2 YFSETQ. The CDR3 protein is CASSLGGGNQPQHF. In DNA, the CDR3 is TGCGCCAGCAGCTTGGGAGGGGGAAATCAGCCCCAGCATTTT.

The V call is TRBV10-3, the J call TRBJ1-3; a possible D gene is TRBD1 (6 bases). The CDR3 is 16 amino acids. Germline V CDR1 and CDR2: ENHRY, SYGVKD. V lost 1 base, J lost 0 bases, and 10 bases lay in between. This CDR3 is CAISEYDRLSGNTIYF. Here the CDR3 DNA reads TGTGCCATCAGTGAGTATGACAGGCTCTCTGGAAACACCATATATTTT.

This sequence joins TRBV30 and TRBJ1-1; TRBD1 matches at 7 bases. CDR1 is GTSNPN and CDR2 is SVGIG in the germline V gene (reference sequence). This CDR3 comprises 14 residues. Unmatched junction bases numbered 5, after V lost 3 bases and J lost 1 base. CDR3 sequence: CAWSRQGKNTEAFF. The CDR3 region has the DNA TGTGCCTGGAGCCGACAGGGAAAGAACACTGAAGCTTTCTTT. Full variable domain (remainder filled in from reference TRBV30 and TRBJ1-1): SQTIHQWPATLVQPVGSPLSLECTVEGTSNPNLYWYRQAAGRGLQLLFYSVGIGQISSEVPQNLSASRPQDRQFILSSKKLLLSDSGFYLCAWSRQGKNTEAFFGQGTRLTVV.

The rearrangement links TRBV19 to TRBJ1-1; the D gene is possibly TRBD1 (5 bases). The length of the CDR3 is 14 residues. V lost 5 bases and J 7 bases, leaving 17 bases between the germline ends. The V gene's germline CDR1 is LNHDA and CDR2 SQIVND (reference sequence). In nucleotides, the CDR3 is TGTGCCAGTAGTGCGAGTACCAGGGTGAGTGAAGCTTTCTTT. As protein: CASSASTRVSEAFF.

V gene TRBV6-5 combines with J gene TRBJ1-5; D unresolved. Per the germline V gene, CDR1 is MNHEY and CDR2 is SVGAGI. With 7 bases removed from V and 2 bases from J, the gap between germline ends came to 15 bases. The CDR3 contains 15 residues. The CDR3 sequence: CASMGGSVRNQPQHF. In nucleotides, the CDR3 is TGTGCCAGCATGGGAGGCAGCGTGCGCAATCAGCCCCAGCATTTT.

This clone was seen only a few times. This chain joins TRBV9 and TRBJ2-2; the match to TRBD2 covers 9 bases. Germline V gene lookup returns CDR1 SGDLS and CDR2 YYNGEE. The CDR3 is 16 residues long. V trimming: 3 bases; J trimming: 7 bases; junction bases outside the gene matches: 10. Here the CDR3 DNA reads TGTGCCAGCAGCGACAGCGGGGGGTACAGGGACGGGGAGCTGTTTTTT. It encodes CASSDSGGYRDGELFF.

This chain connects TRBV9 to TRBJ1-1; D is possibly TRBD1 (5 bases). The CDR3 totals 14 residues. Deletions cut 0 bases from V and 4 bases from J, with 10 bases between. Germline CDR1 and CDR2: SGDLS and YYNGEE. The CDR3 DNA sequence: TGTGCCAGCAGCGTAGGGCAGGGCGGCACTGAAGCTTTCTTT. Residues: CASSVGQGGTEAFF. The full variable domain, in which reference TRBV9 and TRBJ1-1 provide the parts outside the CDR3, is DSGVTQTPKHLITATGQRVTLRCSPRSGDLSVYWYQQSLDQGLQFLIQYYNGEERAKGNILERFSAQQFPDLHSELNLSSLELGDSALYFCASSVGQGGTEAFFGQGTRLTVV.

This clone was observed once. With a much larger clone just one base away, this may be a read error. The V call is TRBV5-5, the J call TRBJ2-7; D gene uncertain. The CDR3 loop spans 14 amino acids. Between the trimmed V and J ends, which lost 0 bases and 0 bases, there was a span of 7 bases. CDR1 and CDR2 (germline): SGHKS, YYEKEE (reference sequence). CDR3 residues: CASSLDASSYEQYF. The DNA for the CDR3 is TGTGCCAGCAGCTTGGACGCGAGCTCCTACGAGCAGTACTTC.

The V call is TRBV28, the J call TRBJ2-6; TRBD1 aligns across 9 bases. This CDR3 contains 17 residues. V gave up 6 bases and J gave up 4 bases; unmatched junction bases: 10. In germline, CDR1 is MDHEN, CDR2 SYDVKM. The CDR3 region is CASRSGTGSRGANVLTF. Here the CDR3 DNA reads TGTGCCAGCAGGTCCGGGACAGGGTCAAGGGGGGCCAACGTCCTGACTTTC.

This chain joins TRBV9 and TRBJ1-4, with 7 positions matching TRBD1. Germline V gene sequence: CDR1 SGDLS, CDR2 YYNGEE. The CDR3 is 15 residues long. Germline trimming cut 7 bases from V and 3 bases from J; bases unmatched to any gene: 9. CDR3 amino acids: CASGQGGLANEKLFF. The CDR3 bases are TGTGCCAGCGGCCAGGGGGGACTGGCTAATGAAAAACTGTTTTTT.

The chain couples TRBV5-4 to TRBJ2-3, with D possibly being TRBD1 (5 bases). Germline values: CDR1 SGHNT, CDR2 YYREEE (reference sequence). The CDR3 is made up of 14 amino acids. V was pared by 0 bases and J by 5 bases, with 10 bases between. CDR3 in amino acids: CASSLGRERDTQYF. For the CDR3, the DNA is TGTGCCAGCAGCTTGGGCAGGGAAAGAGATACGCAGTATTTT.